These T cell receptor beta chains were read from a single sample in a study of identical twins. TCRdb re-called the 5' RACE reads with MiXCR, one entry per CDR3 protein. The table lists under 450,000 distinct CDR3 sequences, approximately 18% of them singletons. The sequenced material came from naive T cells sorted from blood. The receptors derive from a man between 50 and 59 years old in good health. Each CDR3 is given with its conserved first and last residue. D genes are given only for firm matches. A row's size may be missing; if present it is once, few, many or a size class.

DNA: TGTGCCAGCAGCTTAGTGGGGGCTACCCGAAGAGACGAGCAGTACTTC
CDR3: CASSLVGATRRDEQYF
D: NA
size: many
V: TRBV7-2
J: TRBJ2-7

DNA: TGTGCCAGCAGCCATCCACCTGGGGGTAGTTACAATGAGCAGTTCTTC
CDR3: CASSHPPGGSYNEQFF
D: NA
size: many
V: TRBV7-9
J: TRBJ2-1

DNA: TGTGCCAGCAGTTTTCACGGGGGGAGGATTTCGTCCCTCCACTTT
CDR3: CASSFHGGRISSLHF
D: NA
size: NA
V: TRBV27
J: TRBJ1-6

DNA: TGCAGTGCTAAGGAGACGTACCAAGAGACCCAGTACTTC
CDR3: CSAKETYQETQYF
D: NA
size: many
V: TRBV20-1
J: TRBJ2-5

DNA: TGTGCCAGCAGCTTGCTATCGGATATCCAAGAGCTTAAGACCCAGTACTTC
CDR3: CASSLLSDIQELKTQYF
D: NA
size: NA
V: TRBV5-8
J: TRBJ2-5

DNA: TGTGCCAGCAGTTACTCGGGCGGGGGTTCCTACAATGAGCAGTTCTTC
CDR3: CASSYSGGGSYNEQFF
D: TRBD2
size: many
V: TRBV6-5
J: TRBJ2-1

DNA: TGTGCCATCAGTAAAAACCCGGAGCAGCCCCAGCATTTT
CDR3: CAISKNPEQPQHF
D: NA
size: once
V: TRBV10-3
J: TRBJ1-5

DNA: TGCGCCAGCAGCCCGGGAGCGGGGGGTGCCTACAATGAGCAGTTCTTC
CDR3: CASSPGAGGAYNEQFF
D: TRBD2
size: few
V: TRBV5-1
J: TRBJ2-1

DNA: TGTGCCAGCAGCCAAGTAAGCGGACTAGCGGGGTCAGATACGCAGTATTTT
CDR3: CASSQVSGLAGSDTQYF
D: TRBD2
size: NA
V: TRBV14
J: TRBJ2-3

DNA: TGTGCCAGCAGCCCCCATCCGGGGACAGGGGTTGGCGAGCAGTACTTC
CDR3: CASSPHPGTGVGEQYF
D: TRBD1
size: once
V: TRBV3-1
J: TRBJ2-7

DNA: TGTGCCAGCAGTTACCGACTAGCGGGAACCTACAATGAGCAGTTCTTC
CDR3: CASSYRLAGTYNEQFF
D: TRBD2
size: NA
V: TRBV11-2
J: TRBJ2-1

DNA: TGTGCCAGCAGTTTAAGCGGGGGATATGGCGAGCAGTACTTC
CDR3: CASSLSGGYGEQYF
D: TRBD2
size: many
V: TRBV27
J: TRBJ2-7

DNA: TGTGCCATCAGTGACTTACTAGCGGGAGGAACCTACAATGAGCAGTTCTTC
CDR3: CAISDLLAGGTYNEQFF
D: TRBD2
size: NA
V: TRBV10-3
J: TRBJ2-1

DNA: TGTGCCAGCAGGCTCTCGGGGGGAGGAATGAACACTGAAGCTTTCTTT
CDR3: CASRLSGGGMNTEAFF
D: NA
size: few
V: TRBV7-3
J: TRBJ1-1

DNA: TGCAGTGCTAGTTACTTCAGCTCCTACAATGAGCAGTTCTTC
CDR3: CSASYFSSYNEQFF
D: NA
size: few
V: TRBV20-1
J: TRBJ2-1

DNA: TGTGCCAGCTCACAACCTAACCCTGGTTCCTACGAGCAGTACTTC
CDR3: CASSQPNPGSYEQYF
D: NA
size: NA
V: TRBV18
J: TRBJ2-7

DNA: TGTGCCAGCAGCGCTCCGGGACAGGGTTCCTACAATGAGCAGTTCTTC
CDR3: CASSAPGQGSYNEQFF
D: TRBD1
size: NA
V: TRBV7-9
J: TRBJ2-1

DNA: TGCGCCAGCAGCGATCATGAACGGGACGGTAGGAACGAGCAGTACTTC
CDR3: CASSDHERDGRNEQYF
D: NA
size: few
V: TRBV5-1
J: TRBJ2-7

DNA: TGTGCCAGCAGTTCCCTCGGACAGGGAGAGACCCAGTACTTC
CDR3: CASSSLGQGETQYF
D: TRBD1
size: NA
V: TRBV6-2/TRBV6-3
J: TRBJ2-5

DNA: TGCAGTGCTAGCGAGACTAGCGGGATAAAGACCCAGTACTTC
CDR3: CSASETSGIKTQYF
D: TRBD2
size: few
V: TRBV20-1
J: TRBJ2-5

DNA: TGCGCCAGCAGCCGACGGGGGCAGGTGAGCTCCTACAATGAGCAGTTCTTC
CDR3: CASSRRGQVSSYNEQFF
D: NA
size: few
V: TRBV4-1
J: TRBJ2-1

DNA: TGCAGTGGGGCAGGCTTAAAGTTGAAGACCCAGTACTTC
CDR3: CSGAGLKLKTQYF
D: NA
size: NA
V: TRBV20-1
J: TRBJ2-5

DNA: TGTGCCAGCAGCCGAACCGGGGCTGGGAGTGAGCAGTTCTTC
CDR3: CASSRTGAGSEQFF
D: NA
size: NA
V: TRBV7-8
J: TRBJ2-1

DNA: TGTGCCAGCAGGACCCTAGCGGGAGGTCCCAACGAGCAGTACTTC
CDR3: CASRTLAGGPNEQYF
D: TRBD2
size: many
V: TRBV12-3/TRBV12-4
J: TRBJ2-7

DNA: TGTGCCAGCACCCACAACCCACACCTAGCGGGGGTCTACAATGAGCAGTTCTTC
CDR3: CASTHNPHLAGVYNEQFF
D: TRBD2
size: NA
V: TRBV6-2/TRBV6-3
J: TRBJ2-1

DNA: TGTGCCAGCAGGCCCGGGATTCCTGGGGCCAACGTCCTGACTTTC
CDR3: CASRPGIPGANVLTF
D: NA
size: few
V: TRBV6-1
J: TRBJ2-6

DNA: TGCGCCAGCACCCCGCGCATCGGGAGTGAGCAGTTCTTC
CDR3: CASTPRIGSEQFF
D: NA
size: NA
V: TRBV5-1
J: TRBJ2-1

DNA: TGTGCCAGCAGTTGGCAGCCGCCTAGCACAGATACGCAGTATTTT
CDR3: CASSWQPPSTDTQYF
D: NA
size: many
V: TRBV12-3/TRBV12-4
J: TRBJ2-3

DNA: TGTGCCAGCAGCACAGACGTCGCTGAAGCTTTCTTT
CDR3: CASSTDVAEAFF
D: NA
size: few
V: TRBV25-1
J: TRBJ1-1

DNA: TGTGCCAGCAGAAAGACTGCAGGCCCGCGACCCTACGAGCAGTACTTC
CDR3: CASRKTAGPRPYEQYF
D: NA
size: NA
V: TRBV6-1
J: TRBJ2-7

DNA: TGCGCCAGCACCGACAGGCGCAATCAGCCCCAGCATTTT
CDR3: CASTDRRNQPQHF
D: NA
size: NA
V: TRBV10-2
J: TRBJ1-5

DNA: TGTGCCAGCAGCTTAGGATTAGTTCACAATGAGCAGTTCTTC
CDR3: CASSLGLVHNEQFF
D: NA
size: few
V: TRBV7-2
J: TRBJ2-1

DNA: TGTGCCAGCAGTTATCGGGGTAATGAAAAACTGTTTTTT
CDR3: CASSYRGNEKLFF
D: NA
size: few
V: TRBV6-5
J: TRBJ1-4

DNA: TGCAGTGCTAGCGGACTAGCGGGGGTTTCAGATACGCAGTATTTT
CDR3: CSASGLAGVSDTQYF
D: TRBD2
size: NA
V: TRBV20-1
J: TRBJ2-3

DNA: TGTGCCAGCAGCTTAGATAGGCTGAATTCACCCCTCCACTTT
CDR3: CASSLDRLNSPLHF
D: NA
size: many
V: TRBV11-2
J: TRBJ1-6

DNA: TGTGCCAGCAGTCTACCGGGTCTGGGCAATCAGCCCCAGCATTTT
CDR3: CASSLPGLGNQPQHF
D: NA
size: NA
V: TRBV28
J: TRBJ1-5

DNA: TGTGCCAGCAGACTCCCCCCCGGACAGGGGGAAGAGACCCAGTACTTC
CDR3: CASRLPPGQGEETQYF
D: TRBD1
size: few
V: TRBV7-3
J: TRBJ2-5

DNA: TGTGCCAGCAGCGTAGACGGGAACTCCTACTACGAGCAGTACTTC
CDR3: CASSVDGNSYYEQYF
D: NA
size: NA
V: TRBV9
J: TRBJ2-7

DNA: TGTGCCAGCAGTGAAACGGGGTACAATCAGCCCCAGCATTTT
CDR3: CASSETGYNQPQHF
D: NA
size: NA
V: TRBV25-1
J: TRBJ1-5

DNA: TGTGCCAGCAGTTACTCGACGCCAGGGGCTCCTTTCTTT
CDR3: CASSYSTPGAPFF
D: NA
size: many
V: TRBV6-2/TRBV6-3
J: TRBJ1-1

DNA: TGTGCCAGCAGTTACCCACGGACTGGGAGAGTAGAAGAGACCCAGTACTTC
CDR3: CASSYPRTGRVEETQYF
D: NA
size: NA
V: TRBV6-2/TRBV6-3
J: TRBJ2-5

DNA: TGTGCCGCCTCTGGGGCCAACGTCCTGACTTTC
CDR3: CAASGANVLTF
D: NA
size: many
V: TRBV10-3
J: TRBJ2-6

DNA: TGCGCCAGCAGGTCTACGTACCTGTTATACAATGAGCAGTTCTTC
CDR3: CASRSTYLLYNEQFF
D: NA
size: NA
V: TRBV10-2
J: TRBJ2-1

DNA: TGTGCCAGCAGAGGGTACACGGGTGGCTACACCTTC
CDR3: CASRGYTGGYTF
D: NA
size: many
V: TRBV6-5
J: TRBJ1-2

DNA: TGTGCCAGCAGCCAAGATGGAGGGAGGGATCAGCCCCAGCATTTT
CDR3: CASSQDGGRDQPQHF
D: NA
size: many
V: TRBV4-2
J: TRBJ1-5

DNA: TGTGCCAGCAGTTTAGCCCCACGCTACGAGCAGTACTTC
CDR3: CASSLAPRYEQYF
D: NA
size: many
V: TRBV12-3/TRBV12-4
J: TRBJ2-7

DNA: TGCGCCAGCAGCATCCGGACAGACCAAGAGACCCAGTACTTC
CDR3: CASSIRTDQETQYF
D: NA
size: many
V: TRBV5-1
J: TRBJ2-5

DNA: TGTGCCACCAGTGACCGCGGACAGGGGGGGGACGAGCAGTACTTC
CDR3: CATSDRGQGGDEQYF
D: TRBD1
size: few
V: TRBV24-1
J: TRBJ2-7

DNA: TGCGCCAGGAGCTTTAGCGGGAGGAGCCGAGAGACCCAGTACTTC
CDR3: CARSFSGRSRETQYF
D: TRBD2
size: NA
V: TRBV5-1
J: TRBJ2-5

DNA: TGTGCCAGCAGTACGTTCAGGGGGTACTCCGCCTTC
CDR3: CASSTFRGYSAF
D: TRBD1
size: many
V: TRBV2
J: TRBJ1-2

DNA: TGCGCCAGCAGCTTTTTCTTCCCGGGACAGCTCAATGAAAAACTGTTTTTT
CDR3: CASSFFFPGQLNEKLFF
D: TRBD1
size: NA
V: TRBV4-1
J: TRBJ1-4

DNA: TGTGCCAGCAGTTACTCGACGAACTACGAGCAGTACTTC
CDR3: CASSYSTNYEQYF
D: NA
size: many
V: TRBV6-2/TRBV6-3
J: TRBJ2-7

DNA: TGCAGTGCTACCCGGACTAGCGGACGTCTAGCCCAGTACTTC
CDR3: CSATRTSGRLAQYF
D: TRBD2
size: few
V: TRBV20-1
J: TRBJ2-5

DNA: TGTGCCACCCTTCAGGGGACGAACACCGGGGAGCTGTTTTTT
CDR3: CATLQGTNTGELFF
D: NA
size: few
V: TRBV10-3
J: TRBJ2-2